This T cell receptor (beta chain) is drawn from a study of shared clonotypes between healthy human individuals (TCRdb year 2020). As for the study more broadly: The cohort included a few men and a couple of women between 18 and 49 years of age. Per donor, three plates each were used for CD4 naive and CD4 memory, two for CD8 naive, and one for CD8 memory. Blood TCR repertoires of five healthy adults were deeply sequenced to estimate repertoire size and the extent of clonotype sharing between individuals. Different laboratories and diverse techniques were used to prepare libraries and sequence TCR repertoires, to increase sequencing depth and limit assay-specific biases. Between about 0.8 and 8.9 billion PBMCs per donor were obtained by leukapheresis.

CD8 naive samples were obtained by positive selection for CCR7 among CD45RO-negative cells, yielding a CD45RA+CCR7+ population from which TemRA cells were excluded. The donors were healthy, HIV-negative adults with no recently reported acute infections or vaccinations. Only Caucasian adults living in Nashville, Tennessee, USA were represented among the donors. Blood was collected by leukapheresis, and PBMCs were isolated by Ficoll-Histopaque density gradient centrifugation and then cryopreserved in liquid nitrogen vapor phase. Analytical flow cytometry was used to check the purity and quantity of each magnetically sorted T cell population. From each sorted fraction, genomic DNA was isolated and quantified by UV absorbance on a Nanodrop 2000c. A word on this clone: Its antigen has not been determined. It has no much larger one-base neighbor in the sample; base qualities were not kept.

Overall results and qualifications from the work: The genetic and exposure-history diversity represented was limited by the small number of donors. Sharing across a handful of donors was observed for approximately 5% of naive CD4, over 3% of naive CD8, about 2.3% of memory CD4, and roughly 0.4% of memory CD8 clonotypes. Clonotypes shared by all four sorted-subset donors showed higher generation probabilities than non-shared clonotypes. Rarefaction of sorted-subset datasets indicated incomplete sequencing despite the large sequencing depth. Pairwise subsampling led to the expectation that sequencing depth would affect the degree of clonotype sharing among donors. Sampling was restricted to blood, and TCR repertoires in tissue are likely to differ from TCR repertoires in blood. Estimated clonotype richness was generally larger for naive than for memory subsets.

V is pared back by 5 bases and J by 2 bases, with 10 bases lying between the germline termini. The germline V gene gives CDR1 as SGHDT and CDR2 as YYEEEE. Including cysteine and phenylalanine, the CDR3 has 13 amino acids. Only the CDR3 region is kept as DNA, spanning 39 bases read in frame from base 1. Using the deep immunoSEQ assay, multiplex PCR amplified TCR CDR3 regions from genomic DNA. For each cell subset, the extracted genomic DNA was distributed evenly across all wells of several immunoSEQ 96-well plates, and each plate served as one replicate. For sorted subsets, each replicate PCR was loaded with about 200 ng genomic DNA, equivalent to about 33,000 T cell genomes. Purified libraries were quantified with a Qubit 3.0 fluorometer, sized on a Bioanalyzer 2100, and re-quantified with the KAPA Library Quantification kit. Every immunoSEQ 96-well plate was sequenced on a dedicated single-read 150-cycle Illumina NextSeq 550 flow cell. Per the authors' processing: The immunoSEQ output contained only junctional sequences without quality scores, so filtering could not match that applied to full-length reads. To assign V/J genes and CDR3, sequences were annotated using PyIR, a Python wrapper for IgBLAST v1.9, with IMGT germline references. Reads were removed for weak V/J assignments (E-value above 1e-6), missing CDR3, stop codons, out-of-frame junctions, or ambiguous translated residues. V3J clonotypes were defined by identical inferred V gene, J gene, and CDR3 amino acid sequence. The percentage overlap between two repertoires was calculated by dividing the number of shared unique clonotypes by the size of the smaller repertoire. Richness of each repertoire was evaluated using RTK rarefaction, the Chao1 estimator, and Recon v2.1 estimates of unobserved clonotypes. Generation probabilities were computed with OLGA for all TCRbeta clonotypes obtained by the gDNA method from a few donors. TCRdb re-hosts the immuneACCESS table, in-frame sequences only. Its copies lack some clones; in the studies checked, an unresolved V gene accounts for under half of them, and the cause for the rest is not known. The V and J calls and clone size were taken over from that table, and D and trimming were inferred from the DNA. For this sample there are some 2,000,000 clones; about 95% appear just once. Of the sample, 1% to 1.3% is held by the ten largest clones.

Sequenced input: naive CD8+ T cells sorted from blood. The cell subset or site tag for this specimen amounts to: CD45RA+CCR7+. This chain is built from TRBV5-6 and TRBJ2-5, with a tentative D gene TRBD2 over 5 matching bases. The source of this sequence is a man aged 18 to 30 in good health. The CDR3 reads CASRLREQETQYF. The DNA sequence follows: TGTGCCAGCAGGCTGAGGGAACAAGAGACCCAGTACTTC.